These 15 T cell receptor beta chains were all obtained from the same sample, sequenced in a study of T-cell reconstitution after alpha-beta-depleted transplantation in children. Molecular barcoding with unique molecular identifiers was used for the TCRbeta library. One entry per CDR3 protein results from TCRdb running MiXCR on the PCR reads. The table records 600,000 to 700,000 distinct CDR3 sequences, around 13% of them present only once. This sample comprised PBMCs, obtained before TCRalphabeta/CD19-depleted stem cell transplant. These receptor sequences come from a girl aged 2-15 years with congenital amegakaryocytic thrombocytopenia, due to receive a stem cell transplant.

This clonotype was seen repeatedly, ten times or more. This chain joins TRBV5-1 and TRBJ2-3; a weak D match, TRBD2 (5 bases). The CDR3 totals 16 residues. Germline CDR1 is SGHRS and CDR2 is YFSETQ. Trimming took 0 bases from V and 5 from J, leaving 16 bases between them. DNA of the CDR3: TGCGCCAGCAGCTTGGGTCTAGCCCCCGAGGGAGATACGCAGTATTTT. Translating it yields CASSLGLAPEGDTQYF.

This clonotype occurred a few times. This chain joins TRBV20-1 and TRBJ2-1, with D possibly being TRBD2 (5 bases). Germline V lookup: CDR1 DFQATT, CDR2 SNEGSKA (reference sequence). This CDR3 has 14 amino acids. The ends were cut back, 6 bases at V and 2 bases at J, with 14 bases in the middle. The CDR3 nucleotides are TGCAGTGCCCCCATTCGGGAACCCTACAATGAGCAGTTCTTC. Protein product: CSAPIREPYNEQFF.

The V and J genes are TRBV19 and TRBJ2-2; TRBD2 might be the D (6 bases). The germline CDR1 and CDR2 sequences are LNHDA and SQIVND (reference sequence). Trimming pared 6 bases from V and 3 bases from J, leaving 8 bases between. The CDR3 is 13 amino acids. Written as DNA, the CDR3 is TGTGCCAGTAGGAGGGAGGACACCGGGGAGCTGTTTTTT. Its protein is CASRREDTGELFF.

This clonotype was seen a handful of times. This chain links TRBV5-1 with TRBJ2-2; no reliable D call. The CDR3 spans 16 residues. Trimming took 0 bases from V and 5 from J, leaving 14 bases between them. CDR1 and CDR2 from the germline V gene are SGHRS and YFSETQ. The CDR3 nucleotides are TGCGCCAGCAGCTTGGAGGTGGTTCTTGTGACCGGGGAGCTGTTTTTT. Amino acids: CASSLEVVLVTGELFF.

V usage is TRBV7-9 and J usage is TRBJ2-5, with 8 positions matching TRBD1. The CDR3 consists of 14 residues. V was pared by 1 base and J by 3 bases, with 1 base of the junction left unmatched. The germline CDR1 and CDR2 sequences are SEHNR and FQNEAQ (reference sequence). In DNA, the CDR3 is TGTGCCAGCAGCTTAGAGGACAGGGAAGAGACCCAGTACTTC. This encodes CASSLEDREETQYF.

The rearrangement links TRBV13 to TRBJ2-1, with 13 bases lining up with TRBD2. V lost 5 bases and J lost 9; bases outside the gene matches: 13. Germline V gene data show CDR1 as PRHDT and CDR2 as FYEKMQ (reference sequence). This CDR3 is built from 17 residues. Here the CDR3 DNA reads TGTGCCAGCAGCACTACCCAAACTAGCGGGAGGGCAAGTGAGCAGTTCTTC. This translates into CASSTTQTSGRASEQFF.

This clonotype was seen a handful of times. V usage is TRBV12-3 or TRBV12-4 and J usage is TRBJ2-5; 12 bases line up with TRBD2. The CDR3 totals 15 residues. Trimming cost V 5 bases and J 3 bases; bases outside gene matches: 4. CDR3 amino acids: CASSRRTSGEETQYF. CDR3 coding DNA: TGTGCCAGCAGTCGACGGACTAGCGGGGAAGAGACCCAGTACTTC.

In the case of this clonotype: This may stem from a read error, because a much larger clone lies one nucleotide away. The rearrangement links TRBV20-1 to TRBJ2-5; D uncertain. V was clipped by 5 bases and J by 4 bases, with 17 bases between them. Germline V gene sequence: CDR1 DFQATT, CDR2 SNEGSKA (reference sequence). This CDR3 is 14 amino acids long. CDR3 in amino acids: CSALTPVPGETQYF. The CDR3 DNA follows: TGCAGTGCTCTGACACCAGTTCCGGGAGAGACCCAGTACTTC.

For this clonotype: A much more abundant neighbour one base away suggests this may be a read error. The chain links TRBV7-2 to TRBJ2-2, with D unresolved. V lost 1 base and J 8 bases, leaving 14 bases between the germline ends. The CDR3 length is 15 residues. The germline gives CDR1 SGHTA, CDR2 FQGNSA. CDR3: CASSLGRVILGELFF. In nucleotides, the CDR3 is TGTGCCAGCAGCTTAGGTCGCGTCATATTGGGGGAGCTGTTTTTT.

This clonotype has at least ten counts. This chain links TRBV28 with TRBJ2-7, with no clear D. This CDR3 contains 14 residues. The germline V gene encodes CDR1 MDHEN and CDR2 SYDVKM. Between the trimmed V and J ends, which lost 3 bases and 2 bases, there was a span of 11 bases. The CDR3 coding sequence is TGTGCCAGCAGTTTTATGGGGAATCCCTACGAGCAGTACTTC. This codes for CASSFMGNPYEQYF.

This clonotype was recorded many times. In nucleotides, the CDR3 is TGCAGTGCTAGCGGGAGCGGGAGTGAATACGAGCAGTACTTC. This encodes CSASGSGSEYEQYF. The rearrangement links TRBV20-1 to TRBJ2-7, with 8 bases that match TRBD2. V gave up 3 bases and J gave up 4 bases; unmatched junction bases: 8. The CDR3 totals 14 residues. CDR1 is DFQATT and CDR2 is SNEGSKA in the germline V gene (reference sequence).

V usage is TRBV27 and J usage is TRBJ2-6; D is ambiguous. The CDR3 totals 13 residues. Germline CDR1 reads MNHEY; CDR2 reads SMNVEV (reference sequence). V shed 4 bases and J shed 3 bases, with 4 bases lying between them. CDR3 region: CASSSGGANVLTF. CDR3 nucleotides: TGTGCCAGCAGTTCGGGTGGGGCCAACGTCCTGACTTTC.

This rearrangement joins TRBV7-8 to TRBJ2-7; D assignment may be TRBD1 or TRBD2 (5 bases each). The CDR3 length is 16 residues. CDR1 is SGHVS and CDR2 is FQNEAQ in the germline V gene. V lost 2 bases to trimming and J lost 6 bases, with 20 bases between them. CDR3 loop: CASSLSYRDRVLEQYF. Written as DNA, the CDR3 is TGTGCCAGCAGCTTATCCTACCGGGACCGGGTCCTCGAGCAGTACTTC. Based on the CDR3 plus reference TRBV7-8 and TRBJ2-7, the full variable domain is GAGVSQSPRYKVAKRGQDVALRCDPISGHVSLFWYQQALGQGPEFLTYFQNEAQLDKSGLPSDRFFAERPEGSVSTLKIQRTQQEDSAVYLCASSLSYRDRVLEQYFGPGTRLTVT.

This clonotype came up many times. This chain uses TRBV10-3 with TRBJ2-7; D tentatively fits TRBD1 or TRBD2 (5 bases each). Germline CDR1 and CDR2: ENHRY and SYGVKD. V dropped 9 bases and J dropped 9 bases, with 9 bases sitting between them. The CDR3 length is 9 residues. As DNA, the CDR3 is TGTGCCATTGGGGGACCGCAGTACTTC. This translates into CAIGGPQYF.

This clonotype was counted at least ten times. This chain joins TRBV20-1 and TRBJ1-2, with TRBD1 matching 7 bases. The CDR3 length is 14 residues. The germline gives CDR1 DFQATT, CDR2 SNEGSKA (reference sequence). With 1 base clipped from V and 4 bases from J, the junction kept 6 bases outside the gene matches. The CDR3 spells CSARGLRDSYGYTF. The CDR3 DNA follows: TGCAGTGCTAGAGGCTTACGGGACAGCTATGGCTACACCTTC.